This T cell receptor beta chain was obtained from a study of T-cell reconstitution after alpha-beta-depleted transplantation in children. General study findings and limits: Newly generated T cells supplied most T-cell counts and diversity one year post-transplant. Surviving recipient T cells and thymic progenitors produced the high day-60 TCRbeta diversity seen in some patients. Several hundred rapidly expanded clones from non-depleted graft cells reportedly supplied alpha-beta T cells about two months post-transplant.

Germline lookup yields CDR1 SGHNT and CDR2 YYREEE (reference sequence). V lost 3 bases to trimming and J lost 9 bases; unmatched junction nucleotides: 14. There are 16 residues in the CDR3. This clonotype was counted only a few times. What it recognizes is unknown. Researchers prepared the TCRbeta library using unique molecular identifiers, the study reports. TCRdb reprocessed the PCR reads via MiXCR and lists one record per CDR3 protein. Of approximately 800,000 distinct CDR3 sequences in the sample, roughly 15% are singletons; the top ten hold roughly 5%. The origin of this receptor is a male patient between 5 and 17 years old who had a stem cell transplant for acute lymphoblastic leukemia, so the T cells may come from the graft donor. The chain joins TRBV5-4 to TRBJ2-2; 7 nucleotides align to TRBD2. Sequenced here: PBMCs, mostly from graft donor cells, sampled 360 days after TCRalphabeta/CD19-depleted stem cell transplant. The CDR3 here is CASSWGLAGANRELFF. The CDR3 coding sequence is TGTGCCAGCAGCTGGGGCCTTGCGGGAGCAAACCGGGAGCTGTTTTTT.